Shown below are 5 T cell receptor beta chains from a single sample sequenced in a study of control samples from healthy donors and cancer patients. Some clones are missing from TCRdb's copy, which holds only in-frame ones; the method was immunoSEQ multiplex PCR. Of about 140,000 clones in the sample, less than 90% were seen once. The specimen was blood. All receptors come from a woman younger than 45 in good health.

This clone is a singleton in its sample. This sequence joins TRBV6-6 and TRBJ1-2, with D perhaps TRBD1 (5 bases). Per germline, CDR1 MNHNY and CDR2 SVGAGI (reference sequence). This CDR3 has 14 amino acids. Deletions cut 6 bases from V and 4 bases from J, with 15 bases between. Here the CDR3 reads CASRARGLGYGYTF. CDR3 sequence (DNA): TGTGCCAGCAGGGCCCGGGGCCTGGGCTATGGCTACACCTTC.

The chain carries TRBV28 and TRBJ1-4; the D is unclear. V lost 2 bases, J lost 5 bases, and 9 bases lay in between. The CDR3 runs 14 residues. Per the germline V gene, CDR1 is MDHEN and CDR2 is SYDVKM. CDR3 region: CASSLGVTNEKLFF. For the CDR3, the DNA is TGTGCCAGCAGTTTAGGGGTCACAAATGAAAAACTGTTTTTT.

V and J are TRBV10-1 and TRBJ2-3, with TRBD2 identical over 9 bases. The CDR3 totals 15 residues. Germline V gene lookup returns CDR1 WNHNN and CDR2 SYGVQD (reference sequence). The V and J ends lost 6 bases and 3 bases, in that order; junction bases with no gene match: 7. The CDR3 loop is CASSPAGGLTDTQYF. The CDR3 region has the DNA TGCGCCAGCAGCCCAGCGGGAGGTCTTACAGATACGCAGTATTTT.

In DNA, the CDR3 is TGTGCCAGCAGCTTGGATGTGAACACTGAAGCTTTCTTT. It yields the protein CASSLDVNTEAFF. The chain carries TRBV5-6 and TRBJ1-1; D is unresolved. Germline V gives CDR1 SGHDT, CDR2 YYEEEE. The CDR3 sequence is 13 residues long. Trimming cost V 0 bases and J 0 bases, with 3 bases left between them.

The gene calls are TRBV12-3 or TRBV12-4 and TRBJ2-7; no clear D. Trimming pared 3 bases from V and 1 base from J, leaving 7 bases between. This CDR3 spans 13 amino acids. The CDR3 protein is CASSFGTSYEQYF. Written as DNA, the CDR3 is TGTGCCAGCAGTTTTGGAACATCCTACGAGCAGTACTTC.